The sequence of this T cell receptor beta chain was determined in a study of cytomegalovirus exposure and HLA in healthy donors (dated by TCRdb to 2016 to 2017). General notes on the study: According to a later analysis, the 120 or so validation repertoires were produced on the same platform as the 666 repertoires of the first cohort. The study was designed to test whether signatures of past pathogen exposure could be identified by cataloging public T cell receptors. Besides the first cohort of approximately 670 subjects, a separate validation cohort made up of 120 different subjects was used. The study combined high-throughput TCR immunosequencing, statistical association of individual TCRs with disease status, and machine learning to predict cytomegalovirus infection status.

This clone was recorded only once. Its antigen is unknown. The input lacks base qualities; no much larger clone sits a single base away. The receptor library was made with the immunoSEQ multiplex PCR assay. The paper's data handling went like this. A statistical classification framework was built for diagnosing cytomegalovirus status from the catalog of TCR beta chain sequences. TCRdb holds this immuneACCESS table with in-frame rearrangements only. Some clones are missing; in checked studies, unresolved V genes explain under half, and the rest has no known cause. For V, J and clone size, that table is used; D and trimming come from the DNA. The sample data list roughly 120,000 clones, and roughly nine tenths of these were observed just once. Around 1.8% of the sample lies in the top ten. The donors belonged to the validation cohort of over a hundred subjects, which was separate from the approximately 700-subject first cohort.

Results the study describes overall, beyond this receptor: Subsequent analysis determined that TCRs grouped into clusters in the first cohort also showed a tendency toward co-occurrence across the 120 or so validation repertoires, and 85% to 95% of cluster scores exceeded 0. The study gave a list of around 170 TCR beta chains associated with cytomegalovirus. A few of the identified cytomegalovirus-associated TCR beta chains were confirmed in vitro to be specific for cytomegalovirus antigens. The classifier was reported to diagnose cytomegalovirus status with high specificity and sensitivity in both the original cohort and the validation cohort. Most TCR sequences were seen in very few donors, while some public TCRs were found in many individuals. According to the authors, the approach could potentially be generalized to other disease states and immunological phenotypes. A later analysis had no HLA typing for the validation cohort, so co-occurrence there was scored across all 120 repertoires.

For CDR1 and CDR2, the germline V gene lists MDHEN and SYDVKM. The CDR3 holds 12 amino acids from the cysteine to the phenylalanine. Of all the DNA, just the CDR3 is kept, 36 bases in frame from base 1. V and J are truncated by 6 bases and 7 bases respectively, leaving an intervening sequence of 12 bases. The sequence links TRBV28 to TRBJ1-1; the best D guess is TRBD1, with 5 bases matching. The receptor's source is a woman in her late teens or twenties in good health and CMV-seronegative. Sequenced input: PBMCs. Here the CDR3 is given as CASSLRRGEAFF. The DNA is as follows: TGTGCCAGCAGCCTCCGAAGGGGTGAAGCTTTCTTT.